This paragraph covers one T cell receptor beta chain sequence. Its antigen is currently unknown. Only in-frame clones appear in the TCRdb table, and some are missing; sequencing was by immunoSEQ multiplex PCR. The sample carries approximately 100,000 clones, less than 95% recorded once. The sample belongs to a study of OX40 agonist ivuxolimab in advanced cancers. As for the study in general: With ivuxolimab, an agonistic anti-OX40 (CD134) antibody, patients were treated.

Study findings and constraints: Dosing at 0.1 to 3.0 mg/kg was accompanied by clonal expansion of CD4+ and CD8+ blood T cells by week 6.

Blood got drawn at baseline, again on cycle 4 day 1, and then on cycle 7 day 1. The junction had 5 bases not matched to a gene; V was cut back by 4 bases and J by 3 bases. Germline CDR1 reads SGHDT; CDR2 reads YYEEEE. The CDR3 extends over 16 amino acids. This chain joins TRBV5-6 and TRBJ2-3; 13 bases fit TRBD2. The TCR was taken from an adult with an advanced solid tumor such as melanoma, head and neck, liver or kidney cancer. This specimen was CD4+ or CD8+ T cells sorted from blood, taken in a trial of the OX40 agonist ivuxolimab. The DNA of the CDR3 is TGTGCCAGCAGCCGTCGACTAGCGGGAGGAACAGATACGCAGTATTTT. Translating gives CASSRRLAGGTDTQYF.